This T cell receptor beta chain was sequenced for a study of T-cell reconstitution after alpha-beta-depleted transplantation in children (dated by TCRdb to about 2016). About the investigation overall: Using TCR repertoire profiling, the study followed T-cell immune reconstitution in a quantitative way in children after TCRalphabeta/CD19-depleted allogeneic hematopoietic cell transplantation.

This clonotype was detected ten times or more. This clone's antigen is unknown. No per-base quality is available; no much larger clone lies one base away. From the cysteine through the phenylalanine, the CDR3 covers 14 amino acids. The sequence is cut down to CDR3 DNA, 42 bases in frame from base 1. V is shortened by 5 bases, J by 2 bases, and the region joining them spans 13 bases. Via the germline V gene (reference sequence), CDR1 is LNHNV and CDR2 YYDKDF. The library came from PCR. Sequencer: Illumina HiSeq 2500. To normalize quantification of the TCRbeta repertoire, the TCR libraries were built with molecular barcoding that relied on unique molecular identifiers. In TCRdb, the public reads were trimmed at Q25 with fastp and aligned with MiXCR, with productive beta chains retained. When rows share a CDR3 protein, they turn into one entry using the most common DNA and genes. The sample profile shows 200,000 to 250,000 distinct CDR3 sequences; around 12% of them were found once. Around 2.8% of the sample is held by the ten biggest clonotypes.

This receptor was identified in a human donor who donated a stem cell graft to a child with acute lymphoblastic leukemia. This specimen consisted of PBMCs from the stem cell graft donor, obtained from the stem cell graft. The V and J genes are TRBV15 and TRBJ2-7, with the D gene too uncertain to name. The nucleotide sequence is TGTGCCACCAGCCCGAAAAGGACGACCTACGAGCAGTACTTC. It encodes CATSPKRTTYEQYF.